This entry concerns a single T cell receptor beta chain. No antigen is known for it. Base-call qualities are not available, and no considerably larger clone is one nucleotide away. This sample is drawn from a study of shared clonotypes between healthy human individuals (dated by TCRdb to 2018 to 2021). For context, the study as a whole: The cohort comprised two women and a few men aged 18 to 49 years. Per donor, three plates each were used for CD4 naive and CD4 memory, two for CD8 naive, and one for CD8 memory. To estimate repertoire size and how much clonotypes are shared between individuals, the study performed deep sequencing of blood TCR repertoires from roughly five healthy adults. To increase sequencing depth and limit assay-specific biases, different laboratories used diverse techniques to prepare libraries and sequence TCR repertoires. Leukapheresis yielded between about 0.85 and 10 billion PBMCs per donor. Study-level results and caveats: When four donors were compared, the shared fraction of clonotypes was about 5% for naive CD4, roughly 3.4% for naive CD8, about 2.5% for memory CD4, and around 0.37% for memory CD8. Sampling was limited to blood, and TCR repertoires in tissue likely differ from TCR repertoires in blood. Because the study included a small number of donors, the genetic and exposure-history diversity represented was limited. Even with the large sequencing depth, rarefaction of the sorted-subset datasets indicated that sequencing was incomplete. Clonotypes shared by all four sorted-subset donors showed higher generation probabilities than non-shared clonotypes. Pairwise subsampling led to the expectation that sequencing depth would affect the degree of clonotype sharing among donors. Estimated clonotype richness was generally larger for naive than for memory subsets.

Healthy HIV-negative adults with no recently reported acute infections or vaccinations were included as donors. Only Caucasian adults living in Nashville, Tennessee, USA were represented among the donors. CD4+ T cells were enriched by magnetic negative selection; naive cells were then positively selected on CD45RA, and the negative fraction formed the memory subset. Blood was collected by leukapheresis, and PBMCs were isolated by Ficoll-Histopaque density gradient centrifugation and then cryopreserved in liquid nitrogen vapor phase. Purity and quantity of every magnetically sorted T cell population were checked by analytical flow cytometry. Genomic DNA was isolated from each sorted fraction and quantified by UV absorbance on a Nanodrop 2000c. Using the deep immunoSEQ assay, TCR CDR3 regions were amplified from genomic DNA by multiplex PCR. For each cell subset, the extracted genomic DNA was distributed evenly across all wells of several immunoSEQ 96-well plates, and each plate served as one replicate. Each replicate PCR for sorted subsets received about 0.2 ug genomic DNA, equal to about 30,000 T cell genomes. The purified libraries were quantified using a Qubit 3.0 fluorometer, sized with a Bioanalyzer 2100, and then quantified again using the KAPA Library Quantification kit. Every immunoSEQ 96-well plate was sequenced on a separate single-read 150-cycle Illumina NextSeq 550 flow cell. Per the original workflow: Because the immunoSEQ output held only junctional sequences and lacked quality scores, the filtering could not match the filtering applied to full-length reads. Sequences were annotated with PyIR, a Python wrapper for IgBLAST v1.9, and V/J genes and CDR3 were assigned using IMGT germline references. Reads were filtered out if the reads had weak V/J assignments (E-value above 1e-6), no CDR3, stop codons, out-of-frame junctions, or ambiguous translated residues. A V3J clonotype was defined by an identical inferred V gene, J gene, and CDR3 amino acid sequence. The percentage overlap between two repertoires was calculated by dividing the number of shared unique clonotypes by the size of the smaller repertoire. Three approaches were used to assess repertoire richness: RTK rarefaction, the Chao1 estimator, and Recon v2.1 estimates of unobserved clonotypes. For all TCRbeta clonotypes obtained by the gDNA method from a few donors, generation probabilities were computed with OLGA. In TCRdb, the immuneACCESS table is reduced to in-frame sequences with V and J assigned. These tables do not hold every clone; where another copy was compared, an unresolved V gene accounts for under half, and the others remain unexplained. V and J calls and clone size are given by that table; D and trimming were obtained from the DNA. This sample is represented by around 600,000 clones; around 97% of them were singletons. The ten top clones hold 0.057% of the sample.

The CDR3 contains 20 residues, cysteine and phenylalanine counted. Only the CDR3 portion is preserved as DNA: 60 bases, with reading frame beginning at the first base. Sequences MNHNS (CDR1) and SASEGT (CDR2) are obtained from the germline V gene. The V end loses 1 base and the J end loses 0 bases, and a stretch of 19 bases separates them. The origin of this receptor is a woman between 25 and 40 years old in good health. Sequencing input: naive CD4+ T cells sorted from blood. This sample's cell subset or site label indicates: CD45RA+ positively selected. The rearranged chain carries TRBV6-1 and TRBJ2-6; there is no confident call for the D gene. The sequenced DNA: TGTGCCAGCAGTGAAGGGGGTTTTCTACAGTGGAGCTCTGGGGCCAACGTCCTGACTTTC. This gives the protein CASSEGGFLQWSSGANVLTF.